This is a list of T cell receptor beta chains from one sample in a study of T cells in Graves' hyperthyroidism and ophthalmopathy. TCRdb analysed the multiplex PCR reads with MiXCR anew, one entry per CDR3 protein. The profile covers about 260,000 distinct CDR3 sequences, with around 17% appearing a single time and about 29% taken by the ten largest. The material sequenced was blood. Receptors were obtained from a woman aged 18-30 years with Graves' ophthalmopathy. The CDR3 runs from the conserved cysteine through the conserved F or W. D genes are given only for firm matches. Size tells how often a clone was seen (once, few, many) or the class of an expanded clone, and some rows leave it out.

V	D	J	size	DNA	CDR3
TRBV12-3/TRBV12-4	TRBD2	TRBJ2-3	-	TGTGCCAGCAGTGAGCGGGACCCCCCGGATACGCAGTATTTT	CASSERDPPDTQYF
TRBV12-3/TRBV12-4	TRBD1	TRBJ1-5	many	TGTGCCAGCAGTTTAGGGACAGGGGCTGATCAGCCCCAGCATTTT	CASSLGTGADQPQHF
TRBV3-1	-	TRBJ2-7	many	TGTGCCAGCAGCCAAGATTGGAGACAGATGAACTCCTACGAGCAGTACTTC	CASSQDWRQMNSYEQYF
TRBV5-1	TRBD2	TRBJ2-1	many	TGCGCCAGCAGCCACCTCCCGGGACTAGAGGCCTACAATGAGCAGTTCTTC	CASSHLPGLEAYNEQFF
TRBV29-1	TRBD2	TRBJ2-1	-	TGCAGCGTCCGTACCAGACTAGCGGGAAACTACAATGAGCAGTTCTTC	CSVRTRLAGNYNEQFF
TRBV5-4	TRBD2	TRBJ2-5	many	TGTGCCAGCAGCTTTGGCGGGAGTATCGGCCAAGAGACCCAGTACTTC	CASSFGGSIGQETQYF
TRBV7-9	TRBD1	TRBJ1-1	few	TGTACCAGCAGCCCAGGACAGGGCACTGAAGCTTTCTTT	CTSSPGQGTEAFF
TRBV4-3	-	TRBJ2-5	many	TGCGCCAGCAGCCAAGATGTTTCCGGGCAAGAGACCCAGTACTTC	CASSQDVSGQETQYF
TRBV6-1	TRBD1	TRBJ2-2	many	TGTGCCAGCAGTTATAAAGGACAGGGGGCCGGGGAGCTGTTTTTT	CASSYKGQGAGELFF
TRBV7-8	TRBD2	TRBJ2-7	few	TGTGCCAGCAGCTCCAGTAGCGGGGGGAACTACGAGCAGTACTTC	CASSSSSGGNYEQYF
TRBV5-1	-	TRBJ1-2	many	TGCGCCAGCAGCTTGGTGCAAGGGAACAACTATGGCTACACCTTC	CASSLVQGNNYGYTF
TRBV20-1	TRBD2	TRBJ2-5	many	TGCAGTGCTAGAGATCCCAGCGGGGGGGCCTGGGTGACCCAGTACTTC	CSARDPSGGAWVTQYF
TRBV7-2	TRBD1	TRBJ2-4	-	TGTGCCAGCAGGGACCCCGGGACAGGATTTCCAAACATTCAGTACTTC	CASRDPGTGFPNIQYF
TRBV4-1	-	TRBJ2-3	many	TGCGCCAGCTCTGACACGCCGACAGATACGCAGTATTTT	CASSDTPTDTQYF
TRBV11-2	-	TRBJ2-7	few	TGTGCCAGCAGCCCATTACTGACGGGCTACGAGCAGTACTTC	CASSPLLTGYEQYF
TRBV7-2	-	TRBJ1-2	-	TGTGCCAGCAGCTCACCCCCCGATGGCTACACCTTC	CASSSPPDGYTF
TRBV12-3/TRBV12-4	-	TRBJ1-5	many	TGTGCCAGCAGTTTGAACAGATATCAGCCCCAGCATTTT	CASSLNRYQPQHF
TRBV7-2	TRBD2	TRBJ2-1	many	TGTGCCAGCAGCCTTAGCGGGAGGATGTACAATGAGCAGTTCTTC	CASSLSGRMYNEQFF
TRBV3-1	-	TRBJ2-7	many	TGTGCCAGCAGGGGACAAACCTACGAGCAGTACTTC	CASRGQTYEQYF
TRBV5-1	-	TRBJ1-6	many	TGCGCCAGCAGCTTGGATGGGGACAATTCACCCCTCCACTTT	CASSLDGDNSPLHF
TRBV7-2	TRBD2	TRBJ2-7	-	TGTGCCAGCGGTGGGACTAGCGGGAGCTACGAGCAGTACTTC	CASGGTSGSYEQYF
TRBV7-2	TRBD1	TRBJ1-3	many	TGTGCCAGCAGCTTATCGGGCAGGGGGCCTGGAAACACCATATATTTT	CASSLSGRGPGNTIYF
TRBV7-2	-	TRBJ2-7	many	TGTGCCAGCAGCCCGGGGAGGACCTACGAGCAGTACTTC	CASSPGRTYEQYF
TRBV6-2/TRBV6-3	TRBD2	TRBJ2-5	many	TGTGCCAGCAGTTACCTCGGAGCGGGACAAGAGACCCAGTACTTC	CASSYLGAGQETQYF
TRBV28	TRBD2	TRBJ2-7	-	TGTGCCAGCAGTCTCCCGGGACTAGCTGAGAGCTCCTACGAGCAGTACTTC	CASSLPGLAESSYEQYF
TRBV10-3	-	TRBJ1-2	many	TGTGCCATCAGCGAGAACAGGGACTATGGCTACACCTTC	CAISENRDYGYTF
TRBV28	TRBD1	TRBJ1-4	many	TGTGCCAGCAGTTCACCTCCCCGGACAGGGGAAAAAGAAAAACTGTTTTTT	CASSSPPRTGEKEKLFF
TRBV7-8	TRBD2	TRBJ2-3	many	TGTGCCAGCAGCTTTGGATTACCCGGGACTAGCAGCACAGATACGCAGTATTTT	CASSFGLPGTSSTDTQYF
TRBV29-1	-	TRBJ1-1	-	TGCAGCGGAAACGACAGTCCCTCCGTGGAAGCTTTCTTT	CSGNDSPSVEAFF
TRBV12-3/TRBV12-4	-	TRBJ1-1	many	TGTGCCAGCAGGCCGCTCTGGGGCTATGAAGCTTTCTTT	CASRPLWGYEAFF
TRBV19	-	TRBJ2-7	-	TGTGCCAGTAGTGCCCTGGGGGGGGCGCCTAGCGGCGGATCTTCCTACGAGCAGTACTTC	CASSALGGAPSGGSSYEQYF
TRBV14	TRBD2	TRBJ2-1	many	TGTGCCAGCAGCCAAGCCCTGGGACTAGCCGGGAGTGAGCAGTTCTTC	CASSQALGLAGSEQFF
TRBV9	-	TRBJ2-5	many	TGTGCCAGCAGCGTGGCGGGGGCCCCAGGGGAGACCCAGTACTTC	CASSVAGAPGETQYF
TRBV24-1	TRBD2	TRBJ2-5	many	TGTGCCACCAGTGATTTGGCTAGCGGGAGTGAGACCCAGTACTTC	CATSDLASGSETQYF
TRBV28	-	TRBJ1-1	many	TGTGCCAGCAGTGACGGAGGGACTGAAGCTTTCTTT	CASSDGGTEAFF
TRBV13	TRBD2	TRBJ2-1	many	TGTGCCAGCAGCGAGGGGAGGCGGGAGAATGAGCAGTTCTTC	CASSEGRRENEQFF
TRBV12-3/TRBV12-4	-	TRBJ1-2	many	TGTGCCAGCAGTCCGGGACATGGCTACACCTTC	CASSPGHGYTF
TRBV7-9	-	TRBJ2-7	many	TGTGCCAGCAGCACAGAGGGGGACTCCTACGAGCAGTACTTC	CASSTEGDSYEQYF
TRBV28	-	TRBJ1-1	once	TGTGCCAGCAGTCCGTATAATACTGAAGCTTTCTTT	CASSPYNTEAFF
TRBV19	-	TRBJ1-1	many	TGTGCCACTGGGAACACTGAAGCTTTCTTT	CATGNTEAFF
TRBV2	-	TRBJ1-5	-	TGTGCCAGCAGTGAAGGTAGCTACAGGATTCATAGCAATCAGCCCCAGCATTTT	CASSEGSYRIHSNQPQHF
TRBV2	-	TRBJ2-2	many	TGTGCCAGCAGGGGGGGAACCGGGGAGCTGTTTTTT	CASRGGTGELFF
TRBV28	-	TRBJ1-1	-	TGTGCCAGCCAGGACAGCATGAACACTGAAGCTTTCTTT	CASQDSMNTEAFF
TRBV29-1	-	TRBJ2-1	many	TGCAGCGGGAAGACTCCCGGATCACAATACAATGAGCAGTTCTTC	CSGKTPGSQYNEQFF
TRBV5-1	-	TRBJ2-1	many	TGCGCCAGCAGCTTAGGCAGGGGCAATGAGCAGTTCTTC	CASSLGRGNEQFF
TRBV12-3/TRBV12-4	-	TRBJ1-1	many	TGTGCCAGCAGTCTCGGGCTCGTGAACACTGAAGCTTTCTTT	CASSLGLVNTEAFF
TRBV6-2/TRBV6-3	TRBD1	TRBJ2-7	many	TGTGCCAGCAGCCACCCCGGGACAGGGTCGGGGGAGCAGTACTTC	CASSHPGTGSGEQYF
TRBV6-1	-	TRBJ1-2	many	TGTGCCAGCAGTCTCACTGAGAACTATGGCTACACCTTC	CASSLTENYGYTF